The clone carrying this T cell receptor beta chain has more than one count but fewer than ten. Collection of 8.5 to 10 milliliters of peripheral blood was performed for each donor. Primers used in a second PCR of about 6 to 11 cycles were a sample-barcoded 5' primer and a J-beta primer mix. Every molecule of cDNA carried a tag from a template-switch adaptor with 12 random nucleotides. TCRdb re-called the 5' RACE reads with MiXCR, one entry per CDR3 protein. Seen here are over 1.5 million distinct CDR3 sequences, about 50% observed once, and the top ten hold more than 2%. The germline CDR1 and CDR2 sequences are KGHSH and LQKENI. The germline V and J ends were trimmed by 1 base and 3 bases, with 15 bases remaining between them. CDR3 length: 16 amino acids. The sample is drawn from a study of blood T cells in healthy people across ages.

Sample: blood. The clonotype originates from a woman between 40 and 55 years old in good health. The genes are TRBV18 and TRBJ1-2; D not certain. As DNA, the CDR3 is TGTGCCAGCTCACCACAGCGAAGCAGGTCGGACTATGGCTACACCTTC. The encoded protein is CASSPQRSRSDYGYTF.